This TCR beta chain was captured in a study of cytomegalovirus exposure and HLA in healthy donors. Study findings and constraints: Follow-up analysis found HLA locus-dependent TCR association rates, highest for DRB1 and lowest for HLA-C. V- and J-gene trimming of TCR beta was linked (in a later analysis) to a missense DCLRE1C variant.

A multiplex PCR was run with 60 Vbeta primers and 13 Jbeta primers. Profiled with immunoSEQ multiplex PCR; TCRdb holds only in-frame clones, not every one. The data show roughly 90,000 clones, around three quarters seen once. Note on this clone: Its antigen is not identified.

Sample: PBMCs. This TCR derives from a man aged 30-40 years in good health and CMV-seronegative.

CDR3 nucleotide sequence: TGTGCCAGCAGCACCTATGGAGGGGGCACTAATCAGCCCCAGCATTTT. This encodes CASSTYGGGTNQPQHF. The gene calls are TRBV5-6 and TRBJ1-5, with TRBD1 identical over 7 bases. The CDR3 is 16 amino acids. Germline CDR1 is SGHDT and CDR2 is YYEEEE. V lost 4 bases to trimming and J lost 4 bases; unmatched junction nucleotides: 11. Complete variable domain (other parts from reference TRBV5-6 and TRBJ1-5): DAGVTQSPTHLIKTRGQQVTLRCSPKSGHDTVSWYQQALGQGPQFIFQYYEEEERQRGNFPDRFSGHQFPNYSSELNVNALLLGDSALYLCASSTYGGGTNQPQHFGDGTRLSIL.